Listed below are T cell receptor beta chains from one sample, sequenced in a study of cytomegalovirus exposure and HLA in healthy donors. Here immunoSEQ multiplex PCR was the method, and the copy in TCRdb shows in-frame clones only, minus some. The data hold 100,000 to 150,000 clones, with approximately 80% observed a single time. Sequenced: PBMCs. These receptors originate from a woman aged 40 to 49 in good health and CMV-seronegative. Each CDR3 is given with its conserved first and last residue. The D gene is left open where the match is weak. Clone size is given for some rows only: seen once, a few or many times, or a class if the clone is expanded.

d_call j_call v_call clone_size cdr3_nt cdr3_aa
. TRBJ2-2 TRBV28 . TGTGCCAGCAGTTTATGGGAAAGGGGGACCGGGGAGCTGTTTTTT CASSLWERGTGELFF
TRBD2 TRBJ2-4 TRBV9 . TGTGCCAGCAGCGTAGCTAGCGGGGGGGCAGGGAACATTCAGTACTTC CASSVASGGAGNIQYF
TRBD2 TRBJ2-7 TRBV5-1 . TGCGCCAGCAGTCGAGCTAGCGGGGGGGCTTATGAGCAGTACTTC CASSRASGGAYEQYF
TRBD1 TRBJ2-2 TRBV28 . TGTGCCAGCGGGACAGGGGGCGTTGGCACCGGGGAGCTGTTTTTT CASGTGGVGTGELFF
. TRBJ1-2 TRBV21-1 . TGTGCCAGCAGCAAAGGCAGGACAGAAAGCTATGGCTACACCTTC CASSKGRTESYGYTF
TRBD1 TRBJ1-5 TRBV6-6 . TGTGCCAGCAGACAGGGGATTAATCAGCCCCAGCATTTT CASRQGINQPQHF
TRBD1 TRBJ2-6 TRBV28 . TGTGCCAGCAGTACCGGGACAGGGGGCGCGTTTATGGGGGCCAACGGCCTGACTTTC CASSTGTGGAFMGANGLTF
TRBD1 TRBJ1-1 TRBV18 few TGTGCCAGCTCACGGACAGGGGCCGACACTGAAGCTTTCTTT CASSRTGADTEAFF
. TRBJ1-2 TRBV28 once TGTGCCAGCACCAGAAACTATGGCTACACCTTC CASTRNYGYTF
. TRBJ1-1 TRBV29-1 once TGCAGCGTTCATAGTCCGGGAGGAGCTTTCTTT CSVHSPGGAFF
TRBD2 TRBJ2-5 TRBV9 few TGTGCCAGCAGCGTAAAGGTCGGACTAGCGGGACAAGAGACCCAGTACTTC CASSVKVGLAGQETQYF
. TRBJ2-1 TRBV6-1 . TGTGCCAGCAGTGAGGATCTAGCTTTATACAATGAGCAGTTCTTC CASSEDLALYNEQFF
TRBD1 TRBJ1-1 TRBV5-1 . TGCGCCAGCAGTCTAGGACAGGGATCGAACACTGAAGCTTTCTTT CASSLGQGSNTEAFF
. TRBJ1-5 TRBV27 few TGTGCCAGCAGTTTGAGGGAATATCAGCCCCAGCATTTT CASSLREYQPQHF
TRBD1 TRBJ1-1 TRBV6-5 once TGTGCCACCAGACGTCAGGGGGGAGAAGCTTTCTTT CATRRQGGEAFF
. TRBJ2-1 TRBV11-2 . TGTGCCAGCAGCTTAGTTCGGCGGGGCGATGAGCAGTTCTTC CASSLVRRGDEQFF
. TRBJ1-1 TRBV30 . TGTGCCTGGGCCTCACCGAAGGGGGAAGCTTTCTTT CAWASPKGEAFF
. TRBJ2-7 TRBV5-1 . TGCGCCAGCAGCTCGTCTTCGAGGACAGACTCCTACGAGCAGTACTTC CASSSSSRTDSYEQYF
TRBD2 TRBJ2-7 TRBV10-3 . TGTGCCATCACTCAGGGACTAGCGGGCTACGAGCAGTACTTC CAITQGLAGYEQYF
TRBD2 TRBJ2-2 TRBV6-4 . TGTGCCAGCAGTGCGAGCGGGGGAAACACCGGGGAGCTGTTTTTT CASSASGGNTGELFF
. TRBJ2-2 TRBV19 few TGTGCCAGTATCCAGGGGTCAGCCGGGGAGCTGTTTTTT CASIQGSAGELFF
TRBD1 TRBJ1-2 TRBV11-3 . TGTGCCAGCAGCTTAGTACCCAACACGATACCCGGGACAGGGGGTGGCTACACCTTC CASSLVPNTIPGTGGGYTF
. TRBJ1-5 TRBV19 . TGTGCCAGTAGGCCGGTCAGCAATCAGCCCCAGCATTTT CASRPVSNQPQHF
TRBD1 TRBJ1-1 TRBV27 . TGTGCCAGCAGTTTAAAGGGACAGGGGGCGACTGGTGAAGCTTTCTTT CASSLKGQGATGEAFF
. TRBJ2-1 TRBV18 . TGTGCCAGCTCACCCGTAGACAGGTTCTATGATGAGCAGTTCTTC CASSPVDRFYDEQFF
. TRBJ2-2 TRBV14 few TGTGCCAGCAGCCTTTCGGGGGCGGGAGCCGGGGAGCTGTTTTTT CASSLSGAGAGELFF
. TRBJ2-7 TRBV11-2 . TGTGCCAGCAGCTTCGGACAGAAGACGTCCGAGCAGTACTTC CASSFGQKTSEQYF
. TRBJ2-5 TRBV5-5 . TGTGCCAGCAGCTTGGGGGCACAGGGGGGGGCAGAGACCCAGTACTTC CASSLGAQGGAETQYF
TRBD2 TRBJ2-3 TRBV29-1 . TGCAGCGTTGACCGGGCGGGGACTATCACAGATACGCAGTATTTT CSVDRAGTITDTQYF
. TRBJ1-2 TRBV9 . TGTGCCAGCAGCGCCGGACAGCCCTATGGCTACACCTTC CASSAGQPYGYTF
TRBD1 TRBJ2-7 TRBV6-1 . TGTGCCAGCAGTGAGATATACAGGGGAAACGAGCAGTACTTC CASSEIYRGNEQYF
. TRBJ1-1 TRBV19 few TGTGCCAGTAGTGCCGGCGGGCGAGACACTGAAGCTTTCTTT CASSAGGRDTEAFF
TRBD2 TRBJ2-5 TRBV30 . TGTGCCTGGAGGCGGCGGGGGGGCCAAGAGACCCAGTACTTC CAWRRRGGQETQYF
. TRBJ2-1 TRBV27 few TGTGCCAGCAGCCGCCTTGGCGGGACAGTCTACAATGAGCAGTTCTTC CASSRLGGTVYNEQFF
TRBD1 TRBJ2-7 TRBV4-1 . TGCGCCAGCAGTCAAGACGGGGACAGATTATACGAGCAGTACTTC CASSQDGDRLYEQYF
. TRBJ1-2 TRBV6-1 once TGTGCCAGCACCGTCGACCGAGTGAGAGGAGGCTACACCTTC CASTVDRVRGGYTF
TRBD1 TRBJ2-1 TRBV27 . TGTGCCAGCAGTATCAGTCCGGGACAGAGAACCTACAATGAGCAGTTCTTC CASSISPGQRTYNEQFF
TRBD1 TRBJ2-5 TRBV5-1 . TGCGCCAGCAGCCGAGGGGGCATCGGGGTTGGAGAGACCCAGTACTTC CASSRGGIGVGETQYF
. TRBJ2-3 TRBV7-9 . TGTGCCAGCAGTGATCCTAGCAGAACTAGCACAGATACGCAGTATTTT CASSDPSRTSTDTQYF
TRBD1 TRBJ2-2 TRBV28 once TGTGCCAGCAGGACGGCCAGGACAGGGGCCCCGAACACCGGGGAGCTGTTTTTT CASRTARTGAPNTGELFF
TRBD1 TRBJ1-5 TRBV28 . TGTGCCAGCAGTGAAGCTACGGGACAGCACAATCAGCCCCAGCATTTT CASSEATGQHNQPQHF
TRBD2 TRBJ2-7 TRBV6-1 . TGTGCCAGCAGGCCCTCTAGCGGGAGGGCCGAGCAGTACTTC CASRPSSGRAEQYF
. TRBJ2-5 TRBV30 few TGTGCCTGGACGATTCGGTCCGAGACCCAGTACTTC CAWTIRSETQYF
. TRBJ1-6 TRBV12-5 . TGTGCTAGTGGTTTGATCCGGACGCCGAGGGCGGATCCCCTCCACTTT CASGLIRTPRADPLHF
. TRBJ1-4 TRBV29-1 . TGCAGCGTTGAAGATCACGGGGCAACTAATGAAAAACTGTTTTTT CSVEDHGATNEKLFF
. TRBJ2-1 TRBV9 . TGTGCCAGCAGCGTAGAGGATGGCTCGACTTTCTCCTCCTACAATGAGCAGTTCTTC CASSVEDGSTFSSYNEQFF
. TRBJ1-6 TRBV5-5 . TGTGCCAGCAGCTTCGGGACACTTAATTCACCCCTCCACTTT CASSFGTLNSPLHF
TRBD1 TRBJ2-6 TRBV27 . TGTGCCAGCAGTGACACAGGGGGCTCTGGGGCCAACGTCCTGACTTTC CASSDTGGSGANVLTF
TRBD2 TRBJ2-1 TRBV19 . TGTGCCAGTAGTCAGCGTAGCGGGAGGGCCTCCTACAATGAGCAGTTCTTC CASSQRSGRASYNEQFF
. TRBJ2-5 TRBV19 . TGTGCCAGTGCCGGGGGAGTCCAAGAGACCCAGTACTTC CASAGGVQETQYF
TRBD1 TRBJ2-7 TRBV30 . TGTGCCTGGAGGCGGACAGGAGAGCAGTACTTC CAWRRTGEQYF
. TRBJ1-1 TRBV4-2 . TGTGCCAGCAGCCAAGGAGAAACAGGACCTAACACTGAAGCTTTCTTT CASSQGETGPNTEAFF
TRBD2 TRBJ2-3 TRBV29-1 . TGCAGCGTTGAGGGAGGGTTCGGTGATACGCAGTATTTT CSVEGGFGDTQYF
. TRBJ1-1 TRBV5-6 few TGTGCCAGCAGCTTGGCCGCGGGGATCCATAACACTGAAGCTTTCTTT CASSLAAGIHNTEAFF
TRBD1 TRBJ2-5 TRBV7-3 . TGTGCCAGCAGCTTAGGGACAGGGGAACAAGAGACCCAGTACTTC CASSLGTGEQETQYF
TRBD1 TRBJ2-2 TRBV2 . TGTGCCAGCACCCCTGGGACAGGGGGCAGGGGGAACACCGGGGAGCTGTTTTTT CASTPGTGGRGNTGELFF
. TRBJ1-2 TRBV19 . TGTGCCAGTAACGACGGAGGAGGAGTTCATTATGGCTACACCTTC CASNDGGGVHYGYTF
TRBD2 TRBJ2-3 TRBV28 . TGTGCCAGCCTTACCGGGACTAGCGGGAAATATACGCAGTATTTT CASLTGTSGKYTQYF
TRBD1 TRBJ1-6 TRBV27 . TGTGCCAGCAGTTCTAGGGACAGTGTAAATTCACCCCTCCACTTT CASSSRDSVNSPLHF